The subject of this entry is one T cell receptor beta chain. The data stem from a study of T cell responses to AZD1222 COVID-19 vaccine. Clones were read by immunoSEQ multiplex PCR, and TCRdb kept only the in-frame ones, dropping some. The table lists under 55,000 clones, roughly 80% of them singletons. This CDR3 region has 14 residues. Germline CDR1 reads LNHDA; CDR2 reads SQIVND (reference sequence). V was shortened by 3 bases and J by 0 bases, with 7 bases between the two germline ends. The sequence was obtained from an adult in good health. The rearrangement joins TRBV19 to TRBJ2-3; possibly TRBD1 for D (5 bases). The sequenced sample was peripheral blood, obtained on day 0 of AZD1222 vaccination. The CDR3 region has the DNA TGTGCCAGTAGTATTGGGGCTAGCACAGATACGCAGTATTTT. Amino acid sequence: CASSIGASTDTQYF.